This entry lists 12 T cell receptor beta chains sequenced from one sample in a study of control samples from healthy donors and cancer patients. Measured with immunoSEQ multiplex PCR; TCRdb has only the in-frame clones, and not every one. This sample yields over 100,000 clones, of which around 92% are seen a single time; approximately 2.2% belongs to the top ten. Sequencing used blood. Receptor source: a woman aged 50 to 60 in good health.

The chain has TRBV30 and TRBJ1-5; a possible D gene is TRBD1 (5 bases). CDR1 is GTSNPN and CDR2 is SVGIG in the germline V gene (reference sequence). Trimming pared 3 bases from V and 6 bases from J, leaving 12 bases between. The CDR3 covers 13 residues. CDR3 protein: CAWSPQVGQPQHF. In DNA form, the CDR3 reads TGTGCCTGGAGCCCACAGGTCGGTCAGCCCCAGCATTTT.

The chain is built from TRBV25-1 and TRBJ1-2, with TRBD1 matching 9 bases. This CDR3 comprises 15 residues. Trimming removed 4 bases from V and 2 bases from J; junction bases left unmatched: 5. The germline gives CDR1 MGHDK, CDR2 SYGVNS. The DNA for the CDR3 is TGTGCCAGCAGTGGAGGGACAGGGACAAACTATGGCTACACCTTC. This gives the protein CASSGGTGTNYGYTF.

This chain uses TRBV6-5 with TRBJ2-3; 9 nucleotides line up with TRBD2. The CDR3 sequence is 16 residues long. The V segment lost 2 bases and the J segment 4 bases; nucleotides outside the gene matches: 7. Germline assignment: CDR1 MNHEY and CDR2 SVGAGI. CDR3 DNA sequence: TGTGCCAGCAGTTACCTAGCGGGGTCAGTAGCAGATACGCAGTATTTT. Amino acid sequence: CASSYLAGSVADTQYF.

This chain links TRBV5-4 with TRBJ2-5; 9 bases align to TRBD2. Germline V gene sequence: CDR1 SGHNT, CDR2 YYREEE (reference sequence). Trimming at V came to 4 bases and at J to 2 bases, leaving 6 bases not matched to a gene. This CDR3 has 15 residues. In nucleotides, the CDR3 is TGTGCCAGCAGCGAGCCGGGACTAGCTCAAGAGACCCAGTACTTC. This encodes CASSEPGLAQETQYF.

The chain carries TRBV5-8 and TRBJ1-1; D ambiguous. The V end was cut by 3 bases, the J end by 1 base, with 13 bases between. Germline CDR1 SGHTS, CDR2 YDEGEE. The CDR3 totals 15 residues. The CDR3 here is CASSYHLRANTEAFF. For the CDR3, the DNA is TGTGCCAGCAGCTACCATCTCCGAGCGAACACTGAAGCTTTCTTT.

Concerning this clone: Compared with germline, one end of the junction differs, possibly owing to a read error. The sample has other DNA sequences that encode this CDR3 too. This chain joins TRBV5-5 and TRBJ2-7; 9 nucleotides line up with TRBD2. The CDR3 spans 16 residues. Germline assignment: CDR1 SGHKS and CDR2 YYEKEE (reference sequence). CDR3 sequence: CASYAPGRTGGGERYF. The DNA of the CDR3 is TGTGCCAGCTATGCACCGGGGCGGACCGGCGGGGGGGAGCGGTACTTC.

In nucleotides, the CDR3 is TGTGCCAGCAGCCACAGGGTCTCTGAAGCTTTCTTT. Its translation: CASSHRVSEAFF. The rearrangement uses TRBV7-8 and TRBJ1-1; D might be TRBD1 (6 bases). This CDR3 contains 12 residues. Germline V gene data show CDR1 as SGHVS and CDR2 as FQNEAQ. Trimming took 5 bases from V and 6 from J, leaving 10 bases between them.

The chain carries TRBV19 and TRBJ1-2; D is uncertain. The V end was cut by 3 bases, the J end by 8 bases, with 7 bases between. Germline V gene lookup returns CDR1 LNHDA and CDR2 SQIVND (reference sequence). The CDR3 runs to 11 residues. CDR3 amino acids: CASSILNGYTF. Written as DNA, the CDR3 is TGTGCCAGTAGTATCCTGAACGGCTACACCTTC.

V is TRBV5-1 and J is TRBJ2-7; weak D call: TRBD1 (6 bases). With 5 bases removed from V and 2 bases from J, the gap between germline ends came to 14 bases. This CDR3 region has 14 residues. Germline V gene data show CDR1 as SGHRS and CDR2 as YFSETQ. The CDR3 loop is CASSSGHLTYEQYF. In nucleotides, the CDR3 is TGCGCCAGCAGTTCGGGACACCTCACCTACGAGCAGTACTTC.

The chain uses TRBV6-5 and TRBJ1-1; D not resolved. The germline gives CDR1 MNHEY, CDR2 SVGAGI. V lost 7 bases and J 0 bases, leaving 12 bases between the germline ends. The CDR3 totals 14 residues. The CDR3 bases are TGTGCCAGCATAATCAGCTATTTGAACACTGAAGCTTTCTTT. Translation: CASIISYLNTEAFF.

This clone was counted once. The rearrangement uses TRBV28 and TRBJ1-2, with 7 bases that match TRBD1. CDR1 is MDHEN and CDR2 is SYDVKM in the germline V gene. The V gene end was trimmed by 6 bases and the J gene end by 8 bases; junction bases not matched to a gene: 6. The CDR3 consists of 12 residues. As DNA, the CDR3 is TGTGCCAGCAGCCAGACAGGGAGAGGCTACACCTTC. Encoded protein: CASSQTGRGYTF.

The chain employs TRBV19 and TRBJ2-2, with 14 bases lining up with TRBD2. The ends lost 6 bases at V and 7 bases at J; junction bases unmatched: 13. The CDR3 extends over 18 amino acids. Per the germline V gene, CDR1 is LNHDA and CDR2 is SQIVND (reference sequence). The CDR3 spells CASRAAWGLAGAVGELFF. As DNA, the CDR3 is TGTGCCAGTAGGGCCGCATGGGGACTAGCGGGAGCGGTCGGGGAGCTGTTTTTT.